A selection of T cell receptor beta chains follows, all from one sample in a study of cytomegalovirus exposure and HLA in healthy donors. Produced via immunoSEQ multiplex PCR; TCRdb's table is partial and in-frame only. The sample lists fewer than 150,000 clones; around 80% were seen once. The sequenced material came from PBMCs. These receptors came from a man aged 25-45 years in good health and CMV-seronegative. CDR3s include the opening cysteine and the closing phenylalanine or tryptophan. The D gene is left open where the match is weak. The size field is filled for only some rows; it gives once, few, many or a size class.

TRBV6-6	TRBJ1-1	few	TRBD1	CASTKTGGTEAFF	TGTGCCAGCACTAAAACAGGGGGCACTGAAGCTTTCTTT
TRBV5-1	TRBJ2-1	NA	NA	CASGRDTGNNEQFF	TGCGCCAGCGGACGGGACACGGGTAACAATGAGCAGTTCTTC
TRBV7-9	TRBJ2-7	NA	NA	CSSSYFEEGRHEQYF	TGTTCCAGCAGCTACTTCGAGGAGGGGCGCCACGAGCAGTACTTC
TRBV28	TRBJ1-1	NA	NA	CASSLPRQEMGTEAFF	TGTGCCAGCAGTTTACCCAGACAGGAAATGGGGACTGAAGCTTTCTTT
TRBV27	TRBJ2-7	few	NA	CASSLQQDYEQYF	TGTGCCAGCAGTTTACAACAGGACTACGAGCAGTACTTC
TRBV10-3	TRBJ2-2	NA	NA	CAISVVAADGGELFF	TGTGCCATCAGTGTCGTGGCGGCAGATGGGGGGGAGCTGTTTTTT
TRBV5-4	TRBJ1-1	NA	NA	CASSIGDTEAFF	TGTGCCAGCAGCATAGGAGATACTGAAGCTTTCTTT
TRBV6-6	TRBJ1-1	NA	NA	CASSYDIMNTEAFF	TGTGCCAGCAGTTACGACATAATGAACACTGAAGCTTTCTTT
TRBV4-2	TRBJ2-1	NA	TRBD2	CASSQEIFFVIGRERDEQFF	TGTGCCAGCAGCCAAGAAATCTTTTTTGTAATTGGGCGGGAGAGAGATGAGCAGTTCTTC
TRBV6-5	TRBJ1-5	NA	NA	CASSYSEHQPQHF	TGTGCCAGCAGTTACTCGGAGCATCAGCCCCAGCATTTT
TRBV2	TRBJ2-7	NA	NA	CASSDTGSTLSYEQYF	TGTGCCAGCAGTGATACAGGGAGTACCCTCTCCTACGAGCAGTACTTC
TRBV28	TRBJ1-6	NA	NA	CASLGAGKLYNSPLHF	TGTGCCAGTCTTGGGGCAGGCAAACTCTATAATTCACCCCTCCACTTT
TRBV10-3	TRBJ2-7	NA	NA	CAISFSTDTYEQYF	TGTGCCATCAGCTTCTCGACAGATACCTACGAGCAGTACTTC
TRBV5-1	TRBJ2-1	NA	TRBD2	CASSWRLAGDGNEQFF	TGCGCCAGCAGCTGGAGACTAGCGGGAGATGGTAATGAGCAGTTCTTC
TRBV30	TRBJ2-2	NA	TRBD1	CAWSVRQGAIGELFF	TGTGCCTGGAGTGTCCGACAGGGGGCGATCGGGGAGCTGTTTTTT
TRBV7-7	TRBJ2-5	NA	NA	CASSLLGQGLQETQYF	TGTGCCAGCAGCTTATTAGGACAGGGACTACAAGAGACCCAGTACTTC
TRBV19	TRBJ1-3	NA	NA	CASSMTGGNTIYF	TGTGCCAGTAGTATGACAGGCGGAAACACCATATATTTT
TRBV6-1	TRBJ1-2	NA	NA	CASSDLPTAIYGYTF	TGTGCCAGCAGTGATCTCCCGACAGCTATCTATGGCTACACCTTC
TRBV6-1	TRBJ2-3	NA	NA	CASKELLSTDTQYF	TGTGCCAGCAAGGAGTTACTTAGCACAGATACGCAGTATTTT
TRBV5-4	TRBJ2-2	NA	TRBD1	CASSQQGATGELFF	TGTGCCAGCAGCCAACAGGGGGCTACCGGGGAGCTGTTTTTT
TRBV30	TRBJ1-5	NA	TRBD1	CAWSGGTGRASQPQHF	TGTGCCTGGAGCGGCGGGACAGGGCGAGCTAGTCAGCCCCAGCATTTT
TRBV19	TRBJ1-1	NA	NA	CASSLTGMNTEAFF	TGTGCCAGTAGCCTGACAGGAATGAACACTGAAGCTTTCTTT
TRBV12-5	TRBJ2-3	NA	TRBD2	CASGLRLAGGRIQADTQYF	TGTGCTAGTGGTTTGAGGCTAGCGGGGGGGAGAATCCAAGCAGATACGCAGTATTTT
TRBV7-9	TRBJ2-7	NA	TRBD2	CASSFSGRAYEQYF	TGTGCCAGCAGCTTTAGCGGGAGGGCCTACGAGCAGTACTTC
TRBV4-1	TRBJ1-5	NA	NA	CASSQDHPGINQPQHF	TGCGCCAGCAGCCAAGATCACCCAGGGATCAATCAGCCCCAGCATTTT
TRBV28	TRBJ2-7	NA	TRBD1	CATATGSAYEQYF	TGTGCCACAGCGACAGGGTCTGCCTACGAGCAGTACTTC
TRBV14	TRBJ1-2	NA	TRBD1	CASSHKQGSWYGYTF	TGTGCCAGCAGCCATAAACAGGGGAGTTGGTATGGCTACACCTTC
TRBV5-6	TRBJ1-5	few	NA	CASSLGANQPQHF	TGTGCCAGCAGCTTGGGAGCGAATCAGCCCCAGCATTTT
TRBV5-1	TRBJ1-1	NA	TRBD1	CASSTTGQGHSEAFF	TGCGCCAGCAGCACTACGGGACAGGGGCACAGTGAAGCTTTCTTT
TRBV28	TRBJ2-3	NA	NA	CASSSSHRDVGTDTQYF	TGTGCCAGCAGCTCATCTCACAGGGACGTTGGCACAGATACGCAGTATTTT
TRBV5-1	TRBJ2-3	NA	TRBD1	CASSLDIQGAADTQYF	TGCGCCAGCAGCTTGGATATACAGGGGGCGGCAGATACGCAGTATTTT
TRBV28	TRBJ2-7	NA	TRBD2	CASSLALGGYNSYEQYF	TGTGCCAGCAGTTTAGCACTCGGGGGGTATAACTCCTACGAGCAGTACTTC
TRBV18	TRBJ2-5	NA	TRBD1	CASSADRGETQYF	TGTGCCAGCTCAGCGGACAGGGGGGAGACCCAGTACTTC
TRBV29-1	TRBJ2-2	NA	TRBD1	CSVAFPGQGASGELFF	TGCAGCGTTGCATTTCCGGGACAGGGGGCATCCGGGGAGCTGTTTTTT
TRBV29-1	TRBJ2-5	NA	TRBD2	CSVEASSGGETQYF	TGCAGCGTTGAAGCGTCTAGCGGGGGGGAGACCCAGTACTTC
TRBV7-9	TRBJ2-7	NA	NA	CASSPRTKTYEQYF	TGTGCCAGCAGCCCGAGGACTAAAACCTACGAGCAGTACTTC
TRBV4-1	TRBJ2-1	NA	TRBD1	CASSRIAGRGRIEHNEQFF	TGCGCCAGCAGCCGAATTGCCGGCAGGGGGCGAATAGAACACAATGAGCAGTTCTTC
TRBV5-1	TRBJ2-7	NA	NA	CASSFGSTWDYEQYF	TGCGCCAGCAGCTTTGGGAGTACGTGGGACTACGAGCAGTACTTC
TRBV9	TRBJ2-1	NA	NA	CASSVGGALYNEQFF	TGTGCCAGCAGCGTTGGGGGGGCCCTTTACAATGAGCAGTTCTTC
TRBV6-1	TRBJ2-7	NA	NA	CASGTRAYEQYF	TGTGCCAGCGGGACACGAGCCTACGAGCAGTACTTC
TRBV27	TRBJ2-2	NA	NA	CASSTPQGSTGELFF	TGTGCCAGCAGTACCCCCCAAGGGAGTACCGGGGAGCTGTTTTTT
TRBV5-1	TRBJ2-1	NA	TRBD2	CASGRGAGFEQFF	TGCGCCAGCGGTCGGGGAGCGGGATTTGAGCAGTTCTTC
TRBV28	TRBJ1-5	NA	NA	CASPPQGYSNQPQHF	TGTGCCAGCCCCCCCCAGGGATATAGCAATCAGCCCCAGCATTTT
TRBV7-8	TRBJ2-5	NA	NA	CASSLAQTARGEETQYF	TGTGCCAGCAGCTTAGCTCAGACTGCTCGGGGAGAGGAGACCCAGTACTTC
TRBV5-1	TRBJ2-3	few	TRBD2	CASSLAGRYTDTQYF	TGCGCCAGCAGCTTAGCGGGACGGTACACAGATACGCAGTATTTT
TRBV5-4	TRBJ2-1	NA	NA	CASSYEGGTYNEQFF	TGTGCCAGCAGTTATGAGGGAGGAACGTACAATGAGCAGTTCTTC
TRBV7-2	TRBJ2-3	NA	NA	CASSFTATDTQYF	TGTGCCAGCAGCTTTACCGCGACAGATACGCAGTATTTT
TRBV27	TRBJ2-7	once	NA	CASSPSPFYEQYF	TGTGCCAGCAGCCCCTCCCCTTTCTACGAGCAGTACTTC
TRBV18	TRBJ1-1	few	NA	CASSPFSTGNTEAFF	TGTGCCAGCTCACCATTCTCGACAGGGAACACTGAAGCTTTCTTT
TRBV28	TRBJ1-3	NA	TRBD1	CASSSSGGSSGNTIYF	TGTGCCAGCAGTTCCTCAGGGGGCTCCTCTGGAAACACCATATATTTT
TRBV6-1	TRBJ1-1	NA	TRBD1	CASKTDRGNTEAFF	TGTGCCAGCAAGACGGACAGGGGGAACACTGAAGCTTTCTTT
TRBV12-5	TRBJ2-7	NA	TRBD1	CASGLTGGSYEQYF	TGTGCTAGTGGTCTGACAGGGGGATCCTACGAGCAGTACTTC
TRBV7-3	TRBJ2-1	NA	TRBD2	CASSQAGGRGNEQFF	TGTGCCAGCAGCCAAGCGGGAGGGAGGGGCAATGAGCAGTTCTTC
TRBV4-1	TRBJ2-7	NA	TRBD1	CASSPGQVGYEQYF	TGCGCCAGCAGCCCTGGACAGGTAGGCTACGAGCAGTACTTC
TRBV7-6	TRBJ2-7	once	TRBD2	CASSPRTLTSGRAYEQYF	TGTGCCAGCAGCCCCCGAACGTTGACTAGCGGGAGGGCCTACGAGCAGTACTTC
TRBV9	TRBJ1-2	NA	NA	CASSVGDFGGYTF	TGTGCCAGCAGCGTAGGGGACTTCGGGGGCTACACCTTC
TRBV4-2	TRBJ2-1	NA	TRBD1	CASSQAGTGGEGEQFF	TGTGCCAGCAGCCAAGCCGGGACAGGGGGCGAAGGTGAGCAGTTCTTC
TRBV11-2	TRBJ2-1	NA	TRBD2	CASSPALAGYNEQFF	TGTGCCAGCAGCCCGGCCCTAGCGGGTTACAATGAGCAGTTCTTC
TRBV30	TRBJ2-1	NA	NA	CAWSTGSGHNEQFF	TGTGCCTGGAGTACCGGGAGTGGGCACAATGAGCAGTTCTTC
TRBV19	TRBJ2-7	NA	TRBD2	CASSISLIASGTTYEQYF	TGTGCCAGTAGTATCTCGCTGATCGCTAGCGGAACTACCTACGAGCAGTACTTC